A single T cell receptor (beta chain) is shown here with its context. Its target antigen remains unknown. Base quality data are lacking; no much larger clone is found one base away. The data originate from a study of cytomegalovirus exposure and HLA in healthy donors (dated by TCRdb to about 2017). As for the study more broadly: According to an earlier analysis of 550 to 700 of the donors, 200 million or so T cells yielded roughly 110 million unique TCR beta sequences and approximately 280 Gb of sequence data. An earlier analysis of 500 to 750 of the donors applied high-throughput TCR beta sequencing to assess whether each TCR beta V gene segment acted as functional or pseudogenic. Genome-wide SNP genotypes for about 65% of the 666 donors were used in a later genetic analysis, which treated that subset as a discovery cohort. On average, 235,054 unique TCR beta nucleotide sequences were sequenced per donor among 398 genotyped donors of the cohort, with 15% to 20% of those sequences being non-productive. The T cell repertoires of 666 subjects were profiled by immunosequencing and related to cytomegalovirus serostatus. Every repertoire in the discovery cohort had been generated on one and the same sequencing platform. Of the 300 to 450 genotyped donors, roughly 85% fell in the genetic ancestry cluster associated with self-reported Caucasian donors. HLA typing covered class I and class II loci at four-digit resolution. Typing coverage differed by locus: A, B, C, DRB1 and DQB1 were typed in roughly 620-640 donors, DQA1 in roughly 500, DPA1 in some 600, and DPB1 in 450 to 480. An early release covering approximately 600 HLA-typed donors comprised 250 to 350 gigabases of sequencing data and tens of millions of unique TCR sequences. To predict cytomegalovirus infection status, the study brought together high-throughput TCR immunosequencing, statistical association of individual TCRs with disease status, and machine learning. Donor age, sex, ethnicity and CMV serostatus were compiled alongside the repertoire data. Rather than using new phenotypic data, the later analysis identified candidate immune exposures from TCR beta sequences and from how often those sequences occurred across donors. The study aimed to test whether cataloging public T cell receptors could reveal signatures of past pathogen exposure. Roughly five DR-DQ haplotypes were treated as single units for association and clustering because of strong linkage in the cohort. A later analysis re-examined previously published TCR beta repertoires from about 700 donors and added high-resolution HLA genotyping to investigate patterns of TCR occurrence. In addition to the first cohort of 666 subjects, a separate validation cohort of 100 to 150 different subjects was used.

What the work shows at the level of the full study, not this receptor alone: In a later analysis, the rate of TCR association differed among HLA loci, with DRB1 alleles having the most associated TCRs and HLA-C alleles having the fewest. According to a later analysis, parvovirus B19, influenza, CMV and Epstein-Barr virus appeared linked to several top co-occurrence clusters. A total of 150 or so TCR beta chains were listed by the study as associated with cytomegalovirus. A later genetic analysis associated a missense DCLRE1C variant with V-gene and J-gene trimming of TCR beta chains, and an independent cohort replicated the association. A further reported finding was that TCR beta sequences accurately predicted the HLA-A and HLA-B alleles for most subjects in the first cohort. Because HLA typing was missing for some donors at each locus, association tests included only the typed subset. This cohort had only TCR beta chains sequenced, and the lack of alpha or paired-chain data limited which features could be detected. In an earlier analysis of approximately 590 of the donors, most TCR beta V segments appeared in productive rearrangements about 87% or about 30% of the time, broadly matching IMGT annotations. A later analysis found that most CMV-associated TCR beta chains appeared HLA-restricted, with HLA associations seemingly driven largely by CMV exposure. The sequencing pipeline was judged likely to have produced a cluster of highly shared sequence variants as a technical artifact. The classifier was reported to diagnose cytomegalovirus status with high specificity and sensitivity in both the original and validation cohorts. While some public TCRs were present in many individuals, most TCR sequences turned up only very rarely across donors. The authors suggested that the approach could potentially be extended to other disease states and immunological phenotypes. In a later analysis, HLA-associated TCR beta chains showed more clonal expansion and lower generation probabilities than non-associated chains that were equally common. The only immune exposure information available for the cohort was CMV serostatus. Specific HLA alleles were associated with roughly 17,000 TCR beta sequences at a false discovery rate of 0.05 in a later analysis. Sequencing depth was assumed to be roughly uniform across donors in the presence/absence analyses, though that assumption may not hold. Linkage disequilibrium might explain the correlated functional status among segregating V segments, but an unknown experimental factor could not be ruled out. Some 15 rarely observed V segments, including chromosome 9 orphons, were excluded from the earlier analysis of approximately 500 of the donors because counts were too low. Assigning TCR associations to individual alleles was difficult when HLA alleles, especially DR and DQ, strongly co-occurred. In vitro tests confirmed that a few of the cytomegalovirus-associated TCR beta chains recognize cytomegalovirus antigens. Some IMGT-functional V segments, including TRBV6-2 and TRBV6-3, could not be distinguished by the 87-base-pair reads and were therefore excluded. According to a later genetic analysis, donors in an Asian-associated ancestry cluster had fewer N-insertions in productive TCRs than the roughly 660-donor mean.

In total, approximately 690 healthy bone marrow donors made up the cohort. Cohort members were all nominally healthy when sampled, although unrecorded immune exposures were likely present. The donor was CMV seronegative and belonged to the group of around 350 seronegative cohort members. A peripheral blood sample was collected from each donor, and TCR beta sequencing was performed on peripheral blood mononuclear cells. Genomic DNA extraction from the blood cell samples was performed with the Qiagen DNeasy Blood Extraction Kit. Receptors were amplified or captured by the immunoSEQ multiplex PCR assay. The multiplex PCR relied on a mix of 60 forward primers for TCR Vbeta segments and 13 reverse primers for TCR Jbeta segments. A multiplex PCR assay on genomic DNA amplified the CDR3 region of rearranged TCR beta genes. Amplified TCR beta libraries were sequenced as 87-base-pair reads on the Illumina HiSeq System. Per the authors' processing: Across the 600 to 700 repertoires, a later analysis counted roughly 84 million unique TCR beta chains, 9.5 million to 13 million of which were shared by at least two donors. To remove PCR and sequencing errors, raw reads were error-corrected and collapsed into unique sequences using a nearest-neighbor algorithm that merged closely related sequences. Alignment of CDR3 sequences to IMGT reference sequences was used to assign V, D and J gene segments. For a sequence to be retained, at least a six-nucleotide match to both a V gene segment and a J gene segment was required. A rearrangement counted as productive if the CDR3 had no stop codons and remained in frame with V and J, and every other rearrangement counted as non-productive. Following IMGT convention, CDR3 was defined as the stretch from the second conserved V-encoded cysteine up to the conserved J-encoded phenylalanine. The earlier analysis of 587 of the donors excluded sequences that lacked an unambiguous match to a single V gene segment. In an earlier analysis of around 590 of the donors, a V segment was called functional when productive rearrangements were above 56.7%, and segregating when the standard deviation between donors exceeded 5%. A statistical classification framework was developed to diagnose cytomegalovirus status using the catalog of TCR beta chain sequences. A later analysis assigned V and J genes by comparing TCR nucleotide sequences with IMGT/GENE-DB human TR gene sequences. The TCRdist pipeline was used in a later analysis to assign CDR3 sequences and most-parsimonious VDJ recombination scenarios. In a later analysis, every TCR beta chain was defined by the combination of its CDR3 amino acid sequence and its V-gene family, and reads without a unique V-gene family were dropped. A later analysis removed 450 to 600 highly shared, low-generation-probability nucleotide sequences to deal with suspected cross-contamination and a sequencing artifact. In a later analysis, a clonal expansion index was calculated for each public chain from normalized within-repertoire ranks of inferred template counts. Generation probabilities in a later analysis came from a VDJ recombination model fitted to out-of-frame rearrangements, and those results were checked against IGoR. Hypergeometric tests were used in a later analysis to score TCR-TCR, TCR-HLA and TCR-CMV co-occurrence, with a repertoire-size bias correction applied to the TCR pairs. To estimate false discovery rates, a later analysis permuted the HLA or CMV assignments 20 times. In a later analysis, co-occurring TCRs were grouped with DBSCAN, and TCRdist sequence similarity was added when clustering was performed within HLA-allele-positive subsets. Repertoires with fewer than 30,000 or more than 120,000 public chains were left out of co-occurrence clustering, as were a few repertoires with anomalous nucleotide sharing. What TCRdb holds here is the immuneACCESS table cut down to in-frame rearrangements. Part of the clones is not present; checked against another copy, under half of the missing clones reflect an unresolved V gene, and the others are unexplained. The DNA was the basis for D and trimming; V, J and clone size are from that table. The sample table holds 40,000 to 45,000 clones, of which under 60% were seen once. Of the sample, roughly 5.5% is held by the ten largest clones.

Relative to germline, V is 3 bases shorter and J is 4 bases shorter, with 13 bases between their ends. The CDR3 runs 15 amino acids, cysteine and phenylalanine included. The entry retains the CDR3 DNA only, 45 bases that are in frame from base 1. CDR1 and CDR2 are read off the germline V gene (reference sequence) as LNHDA and SQIVND. The sample was PBMCs. The chain employs TRBV19 and TRBJ1-5, with the identity of the D gene unclear. The sequence derives from a man aged 55 to 70 in good health and CMV-seronegative. The nucleotides are TGTGCCAGTAGTATCACAGTGTGGAAGAATCAGCCCCAGCATTTT. It is translated as CASSITVWKNQPQHF.